The rows below give T cell receptor beta chains drawn from one sample of a study of OX40 agonist ivuxolimab in advanced cancers. This table comes from immunoSEQ multiplex PCR, and its TCRdb copy is limited to in-frame clones, with some not included. The sample lists some 99,000 clones; 90% were seen once. Source: CD4+ or CD8+ T cells sorted from blood, taken in a trial of the OX40 agonist ivuxolimab. The receptors were sampled from an adult with an advanced solid tumor such as melanoma, head and neck, liver or kidney cancer. Each CDR3 is given with its conserved first and last residue. The D gene is left open where the match is weak. Part of the rows lack a size; the others show once, few, many or a class for expanded clones.

size: few; D: .; J: TRBJ2-1; V: TRBV9; CDR3: CASSVNPYNEQFF; DNA: TGTGCCAGCAGCGTAAATCCCTACAATGAGCAGTTCTTC
size: .; D: TRBD1; J: TRBJ2-7; V: TRBV6-1; CDR3: CASKGALTSYEQYF; DNA: TGTGCCAGCAAGGGGGCGCTAACTTCGTACGAGCAGTACTTC
size: .; D: .; J: TRBJ2-3; V: TRBV6-5; CDR3: CASSYYAGGDTQYF; DNA: TGTGCCAGCAGTTACTACGCAGGAGGAGATACGCAGTATTTT
size: .; D: TRBD1; J: TRBJ2-7; V: TRBV28; CDR3: CASRTSQGAGEQYF; DNA: TGTGCCAGCAGGACATCCCAGGGGGCGGGTGAGCAGTACTTC
size: .; D: TRBD1; J: TRBJ2-5; V: TRBV11-1; CDR3: CASSSQGLRETQYF; DNA: TGTGCCAGCAGTTCACAGGGGCTCAGAGAGACCCAGTACTTC
size: .; D: .; J: TRBJ1-3; V: TRBV19; CDR3: CASSPWTVSGNTIYF; DNA: TGTGCCAGTAGTCCGTGGACAGTCTCTGGAAACACCATATATTTT
size: .; D: TRBD1; J: TRBJ2-7; V: TRBV27; CDR3: CASSPPPRQGYEQYF; DNA: TGTGCCAGCAGTCCTCCCCCTCGACAGGGCTACGAGCAGTACTTC
size: .; D: TRBD1; J: TRBJ1-3; V: TRBV7-9; CDR3: CASSSGQAGGNTIYF; DNA: TGTGCCAGCAGCTCCGGACAGGCTGGTGGAAACACCATATATTTT
size: .; D: TRBD1; J: TRBJ2-7; V: TRBV11-2; CDR3: CASSPRAGGHLSEQYF; DNA: TGTGCCAGCAGCCCCCGCGCAGGGGGACACCTGTCTGAGCAGTACTTC
size: few; D: .; J: TRBJ1-5; V: TRBV6-6; CDR3: CASSYSGDNQPQHF; DNA: TGTGCCAGCAGTTACTCAGGGGACAATCAGCCCCAGCATTTT
size: .; D: .; J: TRBJ2-1; V: TRBV7-9; CDR3: CASSRYNEQFF; DNA: TGTGCCAGCAGCAGGTACAATGAGCAGTTCTTC
size: .; D: TRBD2; J: TRBJ2-5; V: TRBV15; CDR3: CATSREKRGLGETQYF; DNA: TGTGCCACCAGCAGAGAAAAGCGGGGACTAGGAGAGACCCAGTACTTC
size: .; D: TRBD1; J: TRBJ1-1; V: TRBV5-4; CDR3: CASSPSTTGGTEAFF; DNA: TGTGCCAGCAGCCCCTCAACGACAGGGGGCACTGAAGCTTTCTTT
size: .; D: .; J: TRBJ2-5; V: TRBV6-5; CDR3: CASSYSVTPQETQYF; DNA: TGTGCCAGCAGTTACTCGGTTACGCCCCAAGAGACCCAGTACTTC
size: .; D: .; J: TRBJ1-1; V: TRBV4-3; CDR3: CASSQEGFMNTEAFF; DNA: TGCGCCAGCAGCCAAGAAGGGTTCATGAACACTGAAGCTTTCTTT
size: .; D: .; J: TRBJ2-2; V: TRBV7-8; CDR3: CASSFSGTPDAGELFF; DNA: TGTGCCAGCAGCTTCTCCGGGACTCCCGACGCCGGGGAGCTGTTTTTT
size: .; D: TRBD2; J: TRBJ2-7; V: TRBV4-3; CDR3: CASSQDRTSGSYEQYF; DNA: TGCGCCAGCAGCCAAGATCGAACTAGCGGCTCCTACGAGCAGTACTTC
size: once; D: TRBD2; J: TRBJ2-3; V: TRBV28; CDR3: CASRLAGGSASTDTQYF; DNA: TGTGCCAGCAGGCTAGCTGGCGGGAGCGCTAGCACAGATACGCAGTATTTT
size: .; D: TRBD2; J: TRBJ2-7; V: TRBV4-3; CDR3: CASSQNTGTSGRSEQYF; DNA: TGCGCCAGCAGCCAGAACACCGGGACTAGCGGGAGATCCGAGCAGTACTTC
size: .; D: .; J: TRBJ1-1; V: TRBV28; CDR3: CASSRRNTEAFF; DNA: TGTGCCAGTTCTAGGAGGAACACTGAAGCTTTCTTT